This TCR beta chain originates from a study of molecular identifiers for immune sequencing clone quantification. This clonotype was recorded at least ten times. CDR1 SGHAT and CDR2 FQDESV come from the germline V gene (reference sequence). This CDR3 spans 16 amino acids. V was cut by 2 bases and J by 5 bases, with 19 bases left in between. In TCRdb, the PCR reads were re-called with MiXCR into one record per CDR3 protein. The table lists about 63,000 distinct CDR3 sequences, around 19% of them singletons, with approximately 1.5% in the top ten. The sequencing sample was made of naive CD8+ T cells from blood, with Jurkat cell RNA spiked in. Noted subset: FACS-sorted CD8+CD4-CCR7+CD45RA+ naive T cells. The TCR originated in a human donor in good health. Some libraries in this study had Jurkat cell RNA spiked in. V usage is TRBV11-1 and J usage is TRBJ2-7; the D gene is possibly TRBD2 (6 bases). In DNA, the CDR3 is TGTGCCAGCAGCTTAACGACCGGGACTGCGGTCCACGAGCAGTACTTC. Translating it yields CASSLTTGTAVHEQYF. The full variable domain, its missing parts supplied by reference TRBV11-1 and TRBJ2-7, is EAEVAQSPRYKITEKSQAVAFWCDPISGHATLYWYRQILGQGPELLVQFQDESVVDDSQLPKDRFSAERLKGVDSTLKIQPAELGDSAMYLCASSLTTGTAVHEQYFGPGTRLTVT.